Described below is a single T cell receptor (beta chain) sequence and its context. This clonotype was picked up many times. What this receptor recognizes is not known. There are no base qualities to consult, and no much larger clone falls within one base. These data come from a study of neurological immune-mediated disorders (dated by TCRdb to about 2019). Study-level background: Using UMI-based sequencing, the study compared peripheral blood TCR-beta repertoires from patients with HTLV-I-associated myelopathy (HAM/TSP), patients with multiple sclerosis, and healthy controls. Alongside PBMC samples, the set of about 100 TCR-beta libraries contained longitudinal samples, technical triplicates, and paired CD4+ and CD8+ T-cell subsets that had been sorted. The cohort comprised 68 subjects: roughly 15 HAM/TSP patients, 34 multiple sclerosis patients and 20 or so healthy controls. Results the study describes overall, beyond this receptor: The highest TCR clonal expansion was observed in HAM/TSP patients, whereas the lowest was observed in MS patients, even when compared with healthy controls. Expanded clones from different subjects shared no identical CDR3 amino acid sequences, which suggests that TCR-beta repertoires were private in all groups.

The healthy controls were volunteers from a blood bank in Maryland, USA. For the unsorted PBMC libraries, 2 million PBMCs were stored in RNAlater at -80 degrees C until RNA extraction and were used to generate the libraries. PBMCs were separated from peripheral blood using Ficoll-Hypaque density gradient centrifugation and then cryopreserved in liquid nitrogen. Relative to germline, V is 4 bases shorter and J is 6 bases shorter, with 17 bases between their ends. According to the germline V gene (reference sequence), CDR1 reads SGHKS and CDR2 reads YYEKEE. From cysteine to phenylalanine, the CDR3 is 16 amino acids long. The only DNA kept is the CDR3, 48 bases in frame from the first base. To synthesize cDNA, template-switch 5'RACE was performed with a primer carrying a 10-nucleotide random unique molecular identifier so that each TCR transcript was tagged. Over 190 million TCR-beta sequences, covering 15-18 subjects, were produced in each sequencing run. Total RNA was extracted with the RNeasy kit. The KAPA Real-time Library Amplification kit was used to amplify TCR-beta VDJ regions with primers targeting the TCR constant region and the 5'RACE anchor. Sample indexes and Illumina adaptors were added in a first PCR, after which library yield was increased in a second PCR. After Ampure bead purification, the TCR product of roughly 650 bp was size-selected on a 2% E-gel SizeSelection system. Before pooling, library quality was assessed on a Bioanalyzer, concentration was determined with Qubit, and library quantification was performed with the Kapa Library Quantification kit. An Illumina HiSeq 2500 sequenced the libraries paired-end 2 x 150 bp. To increase sequence diversity, about 23-30% phiX was spiked into each library pool. The authors processed their data as follows. Quality-filtered reads were processed with the UMI-based MiGEC pipeline, which removed over 75% of raw TCR sequences during error correction. VDJ genes were aligned to IMGT germline references, and clonotypes were defined by unique CDR3 amino acid sequence plus V-J genes. Clonal expansion, Shannon diversity and CDR3 relatedness were evaluated with VDJtools (CalcPairwiseDistances, ClusterSamples), while phylogenetic trees were built in CLCbio workbench. Clones with at least 8 unique UMIs were defined as expanded, with this threshold being based on coefficient-of-variation modelling across technical triplicates. TCRdb ran its own pipeline on the public reads, namely fastp trimming at Q25 and MiXCR clone calling, and kept in-frame beta chains. Here each entry gathers all rows of one CDR3 protein and keeps the most common genes and DNA. The authors' filters were not applied to this entry. In this sample the table shows tens of thousands of distinct CDR3 sequences, 17% of which occur a single time. The ten largest clones take up 15% of the sample.

The TCR sequence derives from a woman aged 40 to 50 in good health. Recombination connected TRBV5-5 to TRBJ1-6, with TRBD1 tentatively as D gene (5 bases match). The sample consisted of PBMCs. The CDR3 reads CASSLQLRQTNSPLHF. In nucleotides, the sequence is TGTGCCAGCAGCCTCCAACTCCGACAGACTAATTCACCCCTCCACTTT.